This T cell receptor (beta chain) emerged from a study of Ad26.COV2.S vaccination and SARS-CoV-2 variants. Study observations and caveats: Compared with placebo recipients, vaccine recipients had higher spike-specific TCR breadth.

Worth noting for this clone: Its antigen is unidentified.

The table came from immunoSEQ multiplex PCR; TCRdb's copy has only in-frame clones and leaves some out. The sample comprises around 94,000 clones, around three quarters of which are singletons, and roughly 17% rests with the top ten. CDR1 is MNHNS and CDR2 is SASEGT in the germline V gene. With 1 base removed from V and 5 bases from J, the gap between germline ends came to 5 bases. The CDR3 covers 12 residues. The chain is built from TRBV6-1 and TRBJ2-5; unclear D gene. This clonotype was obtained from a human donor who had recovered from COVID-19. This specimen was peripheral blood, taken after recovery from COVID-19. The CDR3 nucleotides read TGTGCCAGCAGTGAAGACGGGGAGACCCAGTACTTC. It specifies CASSEDGETQYF.